The source of this T cell receptor beta chain is a study of T cell responses to AZD1222 COVID-19 vaccine. Note on this clone: As yet, its antigen is unknown.

The ends were cut back, 5 bases at V and 5 bases at J, with 12 bases in the middle. Germline V CDR1 and CDR2: SGHTA, FQGNSA. CDR3 length: 13 residues. Broader study findings: Baseline antibody screening turned up just a handful of seropositive AZD1222 recipients.

Sequencing was performed with immunoSEQ multiplex PCR; in TCRdb, only in-frame clones are kept and a portion is missing. The table shows about 140,000 clones, with about 87% occurring only once. The TCR sequence derives from an adult in good health. Sample: peripheral blood, taken on day 0 of AZD1222 vaccination. The V call is TRBV7-2, the J call TRBJ2-5; weak D call: TRBD1 (6 bases). CDR3 loop: CASSLMGAETQYF. DNA of the CDR3: TGTGCCAGCAGCCTTATGGGGGCGGAGACCCAGTACTTC.